This TCR beta chain stems from a study of T cells in pancreatic ductal adenocarcinoma. Regarding this clone: Its antigen is unidentified.

Surgery without prior neoadjuvant therapy was the treatment of the selected pancreatic ductal adenocarcinoma patients. The CDR3 loop spans 12 amino acids. From germline, CDR1 is LNHNV and CDR2 YYDKDF (reference sequence). The V end was cut by 5 bases, the J end by 4 bases, with 5 bases between. Clones were sequenced by immunoSEQ multiplex PCR, and TCRdb holds only the in-frame ones, with some missing. The sample comprises around 100,000 clones, about 95% of which are singletons, and roughly 3% rests with the top ten. Points from the study as a whole: Results skew toward the minority of patients with early-stage disease. Tumors hold more CD45RO+ effector T cells, which may bias toward lower diversity. Tumor and blood clonality did not differ significantly, about 0.1 versus 0.07. Blood had more productive templates and roughly 8-fold more unique clonotypes than tumor.

This clonotype was obtained from a human donor with pancreatic ductal adenocarcinoma. The sample consisted of PBMCs. The chain recombines TRBV15 with TRBJ2-2; TRBD2 might be the D (5 bases). Written as DNA, the CDR3 is TGTGCCACCAGCGCGGGCACCGGGGAGCTGTTTTTT. This sequence encodes CATSAGTGELFF.